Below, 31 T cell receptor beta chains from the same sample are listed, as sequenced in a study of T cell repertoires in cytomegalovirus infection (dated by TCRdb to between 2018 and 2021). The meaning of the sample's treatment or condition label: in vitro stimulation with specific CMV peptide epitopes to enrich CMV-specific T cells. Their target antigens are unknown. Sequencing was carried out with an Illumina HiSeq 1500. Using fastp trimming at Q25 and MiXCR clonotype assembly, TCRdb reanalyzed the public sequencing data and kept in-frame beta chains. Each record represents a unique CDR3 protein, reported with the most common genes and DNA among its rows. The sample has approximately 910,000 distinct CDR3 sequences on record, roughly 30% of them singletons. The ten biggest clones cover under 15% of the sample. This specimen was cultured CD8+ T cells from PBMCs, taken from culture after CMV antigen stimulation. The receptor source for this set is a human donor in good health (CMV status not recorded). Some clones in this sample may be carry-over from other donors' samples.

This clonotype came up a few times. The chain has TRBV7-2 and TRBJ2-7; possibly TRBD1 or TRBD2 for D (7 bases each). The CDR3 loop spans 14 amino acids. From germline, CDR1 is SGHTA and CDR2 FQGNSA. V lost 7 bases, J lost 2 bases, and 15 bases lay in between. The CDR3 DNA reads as TGTGCCAGCAACCCAGGGGGGGGGACCTACGAGCAGTACGTC. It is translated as CASNPGGGTYEQYV.

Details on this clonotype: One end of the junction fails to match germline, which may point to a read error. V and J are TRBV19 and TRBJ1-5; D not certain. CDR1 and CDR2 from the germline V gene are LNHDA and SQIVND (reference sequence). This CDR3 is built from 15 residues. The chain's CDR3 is CVSSMVSRHDQPQHF. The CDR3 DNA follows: TGTGTCAGTAGTATGGTCAGCAGACATGATCAGCCCCAGCATTTT.

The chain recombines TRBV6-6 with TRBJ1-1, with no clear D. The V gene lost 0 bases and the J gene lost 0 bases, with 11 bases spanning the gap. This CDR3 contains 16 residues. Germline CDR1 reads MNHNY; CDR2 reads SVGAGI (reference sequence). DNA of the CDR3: TGTGCCAGCAGTTACTCTCGGCTATTCCTGAACACTGAAGCTTTCTTT. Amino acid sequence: CASSYSRLFLNTEAFF.

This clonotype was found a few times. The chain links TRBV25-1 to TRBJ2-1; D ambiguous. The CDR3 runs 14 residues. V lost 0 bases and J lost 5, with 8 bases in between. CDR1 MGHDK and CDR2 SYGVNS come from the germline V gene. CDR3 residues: CASSEYGLHNEQFF. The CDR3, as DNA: TGTGCCAGCAGTGAATACGGCCTCCACAATGAGCAGTTCTTC. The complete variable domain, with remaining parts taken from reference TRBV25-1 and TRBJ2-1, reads EADIYQTPRYLVIGTGKKITLECSQTMGHDKMYWYQQDPGMELHLIHYSYGVNSTEKGDLSSESTVSRIRTEHFPLTLESARPSHTSQYLCASSEYGLHNEQFFGPGTRLTVL.

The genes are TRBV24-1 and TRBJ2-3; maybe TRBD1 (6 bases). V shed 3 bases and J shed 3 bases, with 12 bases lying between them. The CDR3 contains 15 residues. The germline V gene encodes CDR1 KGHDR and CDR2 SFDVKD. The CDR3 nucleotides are TGTGCCACCAGTGATAAGAACAGGGAAACAGATACGCAGTATTTT. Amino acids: CATSDKNRETDTQYF.

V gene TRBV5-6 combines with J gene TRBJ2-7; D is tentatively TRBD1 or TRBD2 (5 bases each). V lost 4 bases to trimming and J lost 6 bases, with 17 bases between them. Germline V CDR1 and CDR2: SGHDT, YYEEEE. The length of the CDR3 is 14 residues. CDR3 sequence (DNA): TGTGCCAGCAGCCTCGGGACGGTCGGAAGCGAGCAGTACTTC. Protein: CASSLGTVGSEQYF.

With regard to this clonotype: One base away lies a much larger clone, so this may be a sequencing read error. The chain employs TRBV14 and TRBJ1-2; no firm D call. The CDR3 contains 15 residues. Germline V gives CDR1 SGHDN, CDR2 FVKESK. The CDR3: CASSPRTAYSYGDTF. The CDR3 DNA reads TGTGCCAGCAGCCCCCGGACGGCTTATAGCTATGGCGACACCTTC.

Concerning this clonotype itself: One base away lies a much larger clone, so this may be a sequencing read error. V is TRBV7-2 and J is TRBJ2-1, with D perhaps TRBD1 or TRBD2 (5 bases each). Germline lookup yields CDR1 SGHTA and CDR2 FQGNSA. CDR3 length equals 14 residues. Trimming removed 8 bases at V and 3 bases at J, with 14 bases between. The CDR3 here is CASFSGSLYNEQFF. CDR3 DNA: TGTGCCAGCTTCTCAGGGAGCCTCTACAATGAGCAGTTCTTC.

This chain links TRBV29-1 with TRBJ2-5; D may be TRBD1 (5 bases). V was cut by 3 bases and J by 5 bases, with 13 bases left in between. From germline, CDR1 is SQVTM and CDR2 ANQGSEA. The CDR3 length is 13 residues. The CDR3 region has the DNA TGCAGCGTTGACCGTGACAGTTCGGAGACCCAGTACTTC. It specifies CSVDRDSSETQYF.

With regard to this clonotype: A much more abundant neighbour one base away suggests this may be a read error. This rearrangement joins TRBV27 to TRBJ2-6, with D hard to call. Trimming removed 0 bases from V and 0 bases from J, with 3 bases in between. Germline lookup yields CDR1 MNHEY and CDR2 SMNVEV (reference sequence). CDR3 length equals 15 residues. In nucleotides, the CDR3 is TGTGCCAGCAGTTTATCCATCTCTGGGGCCAACGTCCTGACTTTC. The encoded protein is CASSLSISGANVLTF.

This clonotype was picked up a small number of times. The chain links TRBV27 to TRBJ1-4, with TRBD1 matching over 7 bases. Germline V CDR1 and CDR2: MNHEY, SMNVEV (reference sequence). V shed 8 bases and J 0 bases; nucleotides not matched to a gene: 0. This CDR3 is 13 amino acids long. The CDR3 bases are TGTGCCAGCCAGGGGGCAACTAATGAAAAACTGTTTTTT. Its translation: CASQGATNEKLFF.

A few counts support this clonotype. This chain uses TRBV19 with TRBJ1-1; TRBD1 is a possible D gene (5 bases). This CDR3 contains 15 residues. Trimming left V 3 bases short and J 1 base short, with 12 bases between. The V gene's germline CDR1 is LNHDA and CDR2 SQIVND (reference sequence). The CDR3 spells CASSISQGWNTEAFF. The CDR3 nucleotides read TGTGCCAGTAGTATTAGTCAGGGCTGGAACACTGAAGCTTTCTTT.

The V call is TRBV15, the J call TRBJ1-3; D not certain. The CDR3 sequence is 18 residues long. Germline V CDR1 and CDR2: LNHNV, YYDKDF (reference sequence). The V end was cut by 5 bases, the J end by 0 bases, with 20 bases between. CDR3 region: CATSHSITRNPSGNTIYF. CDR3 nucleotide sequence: TGTGCCACCAGCCATTCCATTACAAGGAACCCCTCTGGAAACACCATATATTTT.

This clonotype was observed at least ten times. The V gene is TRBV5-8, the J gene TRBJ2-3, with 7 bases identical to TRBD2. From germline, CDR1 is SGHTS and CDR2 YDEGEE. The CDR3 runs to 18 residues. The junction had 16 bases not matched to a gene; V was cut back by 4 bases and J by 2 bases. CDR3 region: CASSPQGMGGIHTDTQYF. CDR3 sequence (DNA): TGTGCCAGCAGCCCCCAGGGTATGGGGGGGATCCACACAGATACGCAGTATTTT.

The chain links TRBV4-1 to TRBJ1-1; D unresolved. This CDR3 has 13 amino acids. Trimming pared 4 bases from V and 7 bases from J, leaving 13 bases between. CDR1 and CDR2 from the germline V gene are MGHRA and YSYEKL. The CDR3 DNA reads TGCGCCAGCAGCCTCAGAACAGCCTTTGAAGCTTTCTTT. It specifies CASSLRTAFEAFF.

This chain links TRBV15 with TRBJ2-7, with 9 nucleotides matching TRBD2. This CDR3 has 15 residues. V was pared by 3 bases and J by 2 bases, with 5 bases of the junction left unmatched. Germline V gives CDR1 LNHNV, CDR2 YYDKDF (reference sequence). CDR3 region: CATSRERLAAYEQYF. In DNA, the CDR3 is TGTGCCACCAGCAGGGAAAGACTAGCGGCCTACGAGCAGTACTTC.

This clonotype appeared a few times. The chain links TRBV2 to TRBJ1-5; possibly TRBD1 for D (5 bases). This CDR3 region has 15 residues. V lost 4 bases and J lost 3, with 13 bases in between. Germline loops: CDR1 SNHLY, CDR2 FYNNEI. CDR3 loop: CASSVGGRVNQPQHF. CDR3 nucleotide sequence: TGTGCCAGCAGTGTTGGGGGACGGGTCAATCAGCCCCAGCATTTT.

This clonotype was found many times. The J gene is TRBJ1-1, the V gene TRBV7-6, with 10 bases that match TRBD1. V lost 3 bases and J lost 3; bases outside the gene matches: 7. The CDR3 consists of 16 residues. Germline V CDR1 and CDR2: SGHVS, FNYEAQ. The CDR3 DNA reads TGTGCCAGCAGCTTGACAGGGGGCGATTGGTACACTGAAGCTTTCTTT. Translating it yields CASSLTGGDWYTEAFF.

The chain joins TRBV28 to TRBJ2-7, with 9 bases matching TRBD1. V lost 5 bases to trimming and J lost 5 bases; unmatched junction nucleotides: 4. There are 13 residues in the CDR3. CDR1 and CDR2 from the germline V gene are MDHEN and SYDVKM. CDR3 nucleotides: TGTGCCAGCAGTGACACAGGGGGCGACGAGCAGTACGTC. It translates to CASSDTGGDEQYV.

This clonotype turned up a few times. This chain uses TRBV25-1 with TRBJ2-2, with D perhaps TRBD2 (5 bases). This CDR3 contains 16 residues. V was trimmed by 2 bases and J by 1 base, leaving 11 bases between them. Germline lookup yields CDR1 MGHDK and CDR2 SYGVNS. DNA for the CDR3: TGTGCCAGCAGTGAAGGTGAAGCGGTGAACACCGGGGAGCTGTTTTTT. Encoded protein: CASSEGEAVNTGELFF. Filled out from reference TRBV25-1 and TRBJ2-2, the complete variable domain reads EADIYQTPRYLVIGTGKKITLECSQTMGHDKMYWYQQDPGMELHLIHYSYGVNSTEKGDLSSESTVSRIRTEHFPLTLESARPSHTSQYLCASSEGEAVNTGELFFGEGSRLTVL.

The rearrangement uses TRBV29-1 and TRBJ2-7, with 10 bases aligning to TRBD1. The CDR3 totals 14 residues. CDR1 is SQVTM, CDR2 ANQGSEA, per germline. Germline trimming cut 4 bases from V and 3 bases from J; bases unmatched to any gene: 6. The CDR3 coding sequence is TGCAGCGTTGGGGATCGGGACAGGGGCTACGAGCAGTACTTC. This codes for CSVGDRDRGYEQYF.

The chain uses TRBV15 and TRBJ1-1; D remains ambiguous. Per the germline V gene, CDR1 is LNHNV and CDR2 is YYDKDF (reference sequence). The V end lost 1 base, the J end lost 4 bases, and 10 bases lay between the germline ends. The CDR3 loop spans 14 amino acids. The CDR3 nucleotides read TGTGCCACCAGCAGAGTAGGAATTGGCACTGAAGCTTTCTTT. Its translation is CATSRVGIGTEAFF.

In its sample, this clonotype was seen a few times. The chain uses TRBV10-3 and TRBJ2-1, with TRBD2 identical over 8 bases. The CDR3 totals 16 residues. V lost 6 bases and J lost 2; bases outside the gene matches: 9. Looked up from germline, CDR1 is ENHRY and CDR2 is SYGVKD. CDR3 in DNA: TGTGCCATCAGCCCCGGGGGGCGGGGGGCCTACAATGAGCAGTTCTTC. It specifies CAISPGGRGAYNEQFF.

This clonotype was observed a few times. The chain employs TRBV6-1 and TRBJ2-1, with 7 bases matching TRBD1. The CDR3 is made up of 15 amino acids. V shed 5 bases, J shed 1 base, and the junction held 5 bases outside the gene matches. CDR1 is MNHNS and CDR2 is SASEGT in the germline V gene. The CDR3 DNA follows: TGTGCCAGCAGTTCAGGACAGGTGTCCTACAATGAGCAGTTCTTC. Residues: CASSSGQVSYNEQFF.

The CDR3 protein is CASSQGGSAYNEQFF. The CDR3 nucleotides read TGTGCCAGCAGCCAAGGCGGTTCTGCCTACAATGAGCAGTTCTTC. The chain uses TRBV4-2 and TRBJ2-1; the D is unclear. Deletions cut 1 base from V and 2 bases from J, with 9 bases between. Germline CDR1 is LGHNA and CDR2 is YNFKEQ. This CDR3 has 15 amino acids.

The CDR3 here is CASSEFRSSGANVLTF. CDR3 DNA: TGTGCCAGCAGTGAATTTCGCAGTTCTGGGGCCAACGTCCTGACTTTC. The chain employs TRBV25-1 and TRBJ2-6; D is unresolved. The CDR3 is 16 amino acids. Germline V gives CDR1 MGHDK, CDR2 SYGVNS. V was clipped by 1 base and J by 1 base, with 8 bases between them. The full variable domain, with the rest looked up from reference TRBV25-1 and TRBJ2-6, is EADIYQTPRYLVIGTGKKITLECSQTMGHDKMYWYQQDPGMELHLIHYSYGVNSTEKGDLSSESTVSRIRTEHFPLTLESARPSHTSQYLCASSEFRSSGANVLTFGAGSRLTVL.

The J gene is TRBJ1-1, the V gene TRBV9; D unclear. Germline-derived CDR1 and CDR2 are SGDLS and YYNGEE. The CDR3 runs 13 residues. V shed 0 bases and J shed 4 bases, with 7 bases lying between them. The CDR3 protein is CASSVGVVTEAFF. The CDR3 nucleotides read TGTGCCAGCAGCGTAGGAGTAGTCACTGAAGCTTTCTTT.

CDR3 sequence: CASSSYSGGVDEQFF. In DNA form, the CDR3 reads TGTGCCAGCAGCTCGTATAGCGGGGGGGTCGATGAGCAGTTCTTC. The chain has TRBV7-6 and TRBJ2-1; 11 bases are shared with TRBD2. The junction had 7 bases not matched to a gene; V was cut back by 4 bases and J by 8 bases. The length of the CDR3 is 15 residues. Germline V CDR1 and CDR2: SGHVS, FNYEAQ.

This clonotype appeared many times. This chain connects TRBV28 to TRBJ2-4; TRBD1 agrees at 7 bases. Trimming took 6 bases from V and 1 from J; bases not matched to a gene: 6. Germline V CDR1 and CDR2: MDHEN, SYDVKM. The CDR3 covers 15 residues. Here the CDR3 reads CASSRSQGAKNIQYF. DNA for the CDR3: TGTGCCAGCAGCCGATCACAGGGGGCCAAAAACATTCAGTACTTC.

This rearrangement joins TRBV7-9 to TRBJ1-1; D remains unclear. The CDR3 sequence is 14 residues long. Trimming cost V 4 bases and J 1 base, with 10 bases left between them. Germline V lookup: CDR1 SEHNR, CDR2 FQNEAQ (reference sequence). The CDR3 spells CASSYPAGNTEAFF. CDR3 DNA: TGTGCCAGCAGCTATCCAGCCGGGAACACTGAAGCTTTCTTT.

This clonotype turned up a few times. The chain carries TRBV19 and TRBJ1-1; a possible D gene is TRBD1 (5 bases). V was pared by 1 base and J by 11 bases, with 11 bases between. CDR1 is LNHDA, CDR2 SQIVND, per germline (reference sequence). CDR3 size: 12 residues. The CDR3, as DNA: TGTGCCAGTAGTATAGGAGGGGTCGGGGCTTTCTTT. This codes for CASSIGGVGAFF. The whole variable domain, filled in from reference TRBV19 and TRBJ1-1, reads DGGITQSPKYLFRKEGQNVTLSCEQNLNHDAMYWYRQDPGQGLRLIYYSQIVNDFQKGDIAEGYSVSREKKESFPLTVTSAQKNPTAFYLCASSIGGVGAFFGQGTRLTVV.